This entry features one T cell receptor beta chain sequence. The data belong to a study of blood T cell repertoires in COVID-19. Trimming took 5 bases from V and 2 from J; bases not matched to a gene: 6. Germline V gives CDR1 SGHTS, CDR2 YDEGEE. CDR3 size: 16 residues. A Seattle source enrolled patients during active infection and followed them longitudinally. Sequencing used immunoSEQ multiplex PCR; TCRdb keeps in-frame clones, though not all of them. Of 400,000 or so clones in the sample, 85% to 90% were seen once. The sequence came from a man aged 18 to 29 with COVID-19, enrolled during active disease. V is TRBV5-8 and J is TRBJ2-5; 13 positions agree with TRBD2. What was sequenced was peripheral blood. The chain's CDR3 is CASSTGTSGIQETQYF. In DNA, the CDR3 is TGTGCCAGCAGTACCGGGACTAGCGGGATTCAAGAGACCCAGTACTTC.